This entry lists 10 T cell receptor beta chains sequenced from one sample in a study of graft-versus-host responses after intestinal transplantation. Antigen specificity for these receptors is unknown. The repertoire was sequenced with immunoSEQ multiplex PCR; TCRdb's copy has only in-frame clones and lacks some. Among more than 85,000 clones listed, around 92% were seen once. The sequencing here drew on unstimulated CD8+ T cells sorted from spleen or lymph node cells, taken before transplant. The origin of the receptors is a human donor who was the organ donor for an intestinal transplant.

V gene TRBV5-4 combines with J gene TRBJ2-1; 8 nucleotides line up with TRBD2. The CDR3 runs 18 residues. J gave up 3 bases and V 0 bases, and 11 bases lay outside the gene matches. Germline V gene data show CDR1 as SGHNT and CDR2 as YYREEE (reference sequence). CDR3 sequence: CASSLGAGDFMVYNEQFF. CDR3 in DNA: TGTGCCAGCAGCTTGGGAGCGGGAGATTTTATGGTCTACAATGAGCAGTTCTTC.

This clone was seen a single time. A junction boundary mismatches the germline segment, possibly from a read error. This sequence joins TRBV7-9 and TRBJ2-7; a weak D match, TRBD2 (5 bases). Germline lookup yields CDR1 SEHNR and CDR2 FQNEAQ (reference sequence). The CDR3 consists of 13 residues. The CDR3 bases are TGTGCCAGCAGCTTAGGAAACCGGGAACACCCAGACTTC. The encoded protein is CASSLGNREHPDF.

This chain joins TRBV19 and TRBJ2-1; 9 positions agree with TRBD1. In germline, CDR1 is LNHDA, CDR2 SQIVND (reference sequence). V was pared by 8 bases and J by 6 bases, with 5 bases of the junction left unmatched. CDR3 length: 13 amino acids. The CDR3 spells CASSGQGTNEQFF. The CDR3 DNA reads as TGTGCCAGTTCGGGACAGGGTACCAATGAGCAGTTCTTC.

Points on this clone: A junction boundary mismatches the germline segment, possibly from a read error. The V gene is TRBV29-1, the J gene TRBJ2-7; 8 nucleotides match TRBD1. Germline assignment: CDR1 SQVTM and CDR2 ANQGSEA. This CDR3 contains 14 residues. CDR3 sequence (DNA): TGCAGCGTTGCATCGGGGGACAGGCCCTCGGAAGTAATGTTC. This translates into CSVASGDRPSEVMF.

The J gene is TRBJ1-1, the V gene TRBV28, with D possibly being TRBD1 (5 bases). CDR1 and CDR2 (germline): MDHEN, SYDVKM. V was trimmed by 3 bases and J by 10 bases, leaving 15 bases between them. This CDR3 spans 13 amino acids. The CDR3 DNA reads as TGTGCCAGCAGTTTTCCAGGGTTGGTGGGAGCTTTCTTT. Translation: CASSFPGLVGAFF.

The rearrangement uses TRBV30 and TRBJ1-2; maybe TRBD1 (5 bases). Per the germline V gene, CDR1 is GTSNPN and CDR2 is SVGIG (reference sequence). V gave up 3 bases and J gave up 4 bases, with 21 bases separating them. This CDR3 region has 16 residues. CDR3 bases: TGTGCCTGGAGCCGAGTGCAGGGATTCCCTGTCTATGGCTACACCTTC. It encodes CAWSRVQGFPVYGYTF.

The chain is built from TRBV7-8 and TRBJ2-1, with D hard to call. Per germline, CDR1 SGHVS and CDR2 FQNEAQ. V lost 6 bases and J 1 base, leaving 10 bases between the germline ends. The CDR3 loop spans 14 amino acids. CDR3 loop: CASRLTDSYNEQFF. CDR3 nucleotides: TGTGCCAGCAGGTTAACTGATTCCTACAATGAGCAGTTCTTC.

This clone was seen a handful of times. The V call is TRBV10-1, the J call TRBJ2-7, with 11 bases fitting TRBD2. With V trimmed by 3 bases and J by 2 bases, 9 bases remained unmatched. The germline V gene has CDR1 WNHNN and CDR2 SYGVQD (reference sequence). CDR3 length equals 17 residues. In DNA form, the CDR3 reads TGCGCCAGCAGTGATACCGATCTAGCGGGAGGACCCTACGAGCAGTACTTC. The encoded protein is CASSDTDLAGGPYEQYF.

V usage is TRBV11-3 and J usage is TRBJ2-1; TRBD2 aligns across 12 bases. This CDR3 spans 16 amino acids. The trim removed 1 base at V and 6 bases at J, leaving 4 bases unmatched. From germline, CDR1 is SGHNT and CDR2 YENEEA. The CDR3 spells CASSLGLAGALNEQFF. CDR3 nucleotide sequence: TGTGCCAGCAGCTTAGGACTAGCGGGGGCCCTCAATGAGCAGTTCTTC.

The chain recombines TRBV25-1 with TRBJ1-2, with D maybe TRBD1 (5 bases). Trimming cost V 6 bases and J 6 bases, with 23 bases left between them. Germline V gene lookup returns CDR1 MGHDK and CDR2 SYGVNS. This CDR3 has 16 amino acids. The CDR3 reads CASSAPRLGEIDGYTF. As DNA, the CDR3 is TGTGCCAGCAGCGCACCTCGGTTAGGGGAAATAGATGGCTACACCTTC.